The 14 T cell receptor beta chains in this list originate from one sample, sequenced in a study of response to subunit inactivated influenza vaccine. TCRdb re-derived calls from the RT-PCR reads in MiXCR, one entry per CDR3 protein. The table records some 640,000 distinct CDR3 sequences, more than 11% of them present only once. The input for sequencing was PBMCs from blood, taken 14 days before vaccination. The source of these receptors is a man aged 45-65 years who received an inactivated influenza vaccine.

The J gene is TRBJ2-4, the V gene TRBV9; D gene ambiguous. V shed 1 base and J shed 1 base, with 12 bases lying between them. Germline V lookup: CDR1 SGDLS, CDR2 YYNGEE. The CDR3 covers 16 residues. The CDR3 coding sequence is TGTGCCAGCAGCGTAAACCTCTGGGCGGCCAAAAACATTCAGTACTTC. This gives the protein CASSVNLWAAKNIQYF.

This clonotype was found a few times. The chain has TRBV24-1 and TRBJ2-2; no reliable D call. The ends were cut back, 5 bases at V and 6 bases at J, with 12 bases in the middle. The CDR3 consists of 14 residues. Germline values: CDR1 KGHDR, CDR2 SFDVKD. The CDR3: CATSAVGRAGELFF. CDR3 sequence (DNA): TGTGCCACCAGTGCCGTAGGAAGGGCCGGGGAGCTGTTTTTT.

The chain employs TRBV14 and TRBJ1-5, with D tentatively TRBD1 (6 bases). CDR1 and CDR2 (germline): SGHDN, FVKESK. Between the trimmed V and J ends, which lost 1 base and 4 bases, there was a span of 20 bases. CDR3 size: 18 residues. The CDR3 region is CASSQGPRGPSLNQPQHF. The CDR3 DNA reads TGTGCCAGCAGCCAAGGTCCCAGGGGCCCATCCCTTAATCAGCCCCAGCATTTT.

The table lists this clonotype with a few counts. V gene TRBV20-1 combines with J gene TRBJ2-7; TRBD1 aligns across 7 bases. This CDR3 has 14 amino acids. V lost 4 bases and J lost 3; bases outside the gene matches: 9. Germline assignment: CDR1 DFQATT and CDR2 SNEGSKA (reference sequence). The CDR3 loop is CSATPGTALYEQYF. The CDR3 DNA is TGCAGTGCTACCCCCGGGACAGCCCTCTACGAGCAGTACTTC.

This clonotype was counted between two and nine times. The gene calls are TRBV7-8 and TRBJ2-1; 8 positions match TRBD2. The V gene's germline CDR1 is SGHVS and CDR2 FQNEAQ. The ends lost 5 bases at V and 4 bases at J; junction bases unmatched: 13. The length of the CDR3 is 17 residues. The CDR3 here is CASSPAGGQGLYNEQFF. CDR3 DNA: TGTGCCAGCAGCCCGGCGGGGGGCCAGGGGTTATACAATGAGCAGTTCTTC.

This clonotype was found many times. The rearrangement joins TRBV20-1 to TRBJ2-7; D is undetermined. The germline V gene has CDR1 DFQATT and CDR2 SNEGSKA (reference sequence). V was clipped by 6 bases and J by 1 base, with 10 bases between them. The CDR3 length is 12 residues. The CDR3 is CSADTDSYEQYF. The CDR3 DNA is TGCAGTGCCGATACTGATTCCTACGAGCAGTACTTC.

This clonotype occurred a few times. The chain couples TRBV12-3 or TRBV12-4 to TRBJ2-2; tentatively, D is TRBD1 or TRBD2 (5 bases each). This CDR3 region has 16 residues. V lost 2 bases, J lost 3 bases, and 13 bases lay in between. The CDR3 DNA follows: TGTGCCAGCAGTTTAAGTGGGGGTGGGGACACCGGGGAGCTGTTTTTT. It is translated as CASSLSGGGDTGELFF.

The chain is built from TRBV12-3 or TRBV12-4 and TRBJ2-1; D is ambiguous. The CDR3 is 12 residues long. The V end was cut by 3 bases, the J end by 12 bases, with 12 bases between. The CDR3 DNA follows: TGTGCCAGCAGTTTCTTAGGAGTTCGGCAGTTCTTC. Amino acids: CASSFLGVRQFF.

In regard to this clonotype: A much larger clone lies a single base off, so this may be a read error. This chain links TRBV5-1 with TRBJ2-3; 9 bases are shared with TRBD2. Per the germline V gene, CDR1 is SGHRS and CDR2 is YFSETQ. The CDR3 is 14 residues long. J lost 6 bases, V lost 0 bases, and 2 bases had no gene match. DNA for the CDR3: TGCGCCAGCAGCTTGGTAGCGGGAGTGGATACGCAGTATTTT. Translation: CASSLVAGVDTQYF.

A few counts support this clonotype. V is TRBV10-3 and J is TRBJ2-1, with D tentatively TRBD1 or TRBD2 (5 bases each). The V gene lost 8 bases and the J gene lost 3 bases, with 11 bases spanning the gap. CDR1 and CDR2 (germline): ENHRY, SYGVKD. This CDR3 spans 13 amino acids. The CDR3 DNA is TGTGCCATCCGGGACCGTGACTACAATGAGCAGTTCTTC. Translating it yields CAIRDRDYNEQFF.

V and J are TRBV12-3 or TRBV12-4 and TRBJ2-4; D perhaps matches TRBD2 (6 bases). Trimming took off 7 bases at V and 0 bases at J, with 13 bases between the two ends. This CDR3 has 15 amino acids. The CDR3 protein is CASTPGVLAKNIQYF. In nucleotides, the CDR3 is TGTGCCAGCACCCCGGGGGTACTAGCCAAAAACATTCAGTACTTC.

The chain couples TRBV7-2 to TRBJ2-7; a possible D gene is TRBD2 (7 bases). The V and J ends lost 5 bases and 3 bases respectively, with 23 bases between them. The CDR3 is made up of 17 amino acids. The germline V gene encodes CDR1 SGHTA and CDR2 FQGNSA. The CDR3 DNA reads TGTGCCAGCAGCCCCCCTCCTAGGGGGAGGGCCGTCTACGAGCAGTACTTC. Its translation: CASSPPPRGRAVYEQYF.

The chain links TRBV3-1 to TRBJ2-7, with D possibly matching TRBD2 (7 bases). There are 17 residues in the CDR3. The ends were cut back, 0 bases at V and 3 bases at J, with 18 bases in the middle. CDR1 and CDR2 from the germline V gene are LGHDT and YNNKEL (reference sequence). The CDR3 DNA is TGTGCCAGCAGCCAAGATTCGGCGGGGGCGACTAACTACGAGCAGTACTTC. Translating gives CASSQDSAGATNYEQYF.

CDR3 DNA: TGTGCCAGCAGCCCAACGACAGTTGGATACGAGCAGTACTTC. Protein product: CASSPTTVGYEQYF. The chain employs TRBV7-8 and TRBJ2-7; possibly TRBD1 for D (5 bases). This CDR3 has 14 amino acids. Between the trimmed V and J ends, which lost 5 bases and 4 bases, there was a span of 15 bases. From germline, CDR1 is SGHVS and CDR2 FQNEAQ.